This TCR beta chain comes out of a study of response to subunit inactivated influenza vaccine. TCRdb redid the calling of the RT-PCR reads with MiXCR, one entry per CDR3 protein. This table has 560,000 or so distinct CDR3 sequences, around 8% appearing once. Study-wide results and caveats: Each seasonal influenza vaccination recruits few new T cells, the authors suggested.

This clonotype has a handful of counts. Its antigen is unidentified. Per the germline V gene, CDR1 is LNHNV and CDR2 is YYDKDF (reference sequence). The CDR3 has 19 residues. The V and J ends lost 4 bases and 3 bases, in that order; junction bases with no gene match: 13. The sample here was PBMCs from blood, taken roughly 24 months after vaccination. The sequence was obtained from a man between 45 and 75 years old who received an inactivated influenza vaccine. The J gene is TRBJ2-1, the V gene TRBV15, with 12 bases lining up with TRBD2. CDR3: CATSKRTSGVRPHYNEQFF. The CDR3 nucleotides read TGTGCCACCAGCAAAAGGACTAGCGGGGTCCGACCCCACTACAATGAGCAGTTCTTC. The variable domain in full, with the rest retrieved from reference TRBV15 and TRBJ2-1, is DAMVIQNPRYQVTQFGKPVTLSCSQTLNHNVMYWYQQKSSQAPKLLFHYYDKDFNNEADTPDNFQSRRPNTSFCFLDIRSPGLGDTAMYLCATSKRTSGVRPHYNEQFFGPGTRLTVL.